These 27 T cell receptor beta chains share one sample of origin, sequenced in a study of T cell repertoires in cytomegalovirus infection. Via MiXCR, TCRdb re-called the reads, giving one row per CDR3 protein. The table records hundreds of thousands of distinct CDR3 sequences, roughly 26% of them present only once. The specimen was CD8+ T cells from PBMCs. These receptors were obtained from a human donor in good health (CMV status not recorded). Some clones in this sample may be carry-over from other donors' samples.

The chain combines TRBV29-1 with TRBJ2-7; possibly TRBD1 or TRBD2 for D (6 bases each). Germline V gives CDR1 SQVTM, CDR2 ANQGSEA. V lost 7 bases and J lost 4, with 23 bases in between. The CDR3 runs 15 residues. The CDR3 here is CSARRGSPGGYEQYF. Written as DNA, the CDR3 is TGCAGCGCCCGAAGGGGGTCTCCCGGGGGTTACGAGCAGTACTTC.

The rearrangement links TRBV19 to TRBJ2-3; TRBD1 is a possible D gene (6 bases). The ends were cut back, 7 bases at V and 0 bases at J, with 20 bases in the middle. This CDR3 region has 17 residues. Germline assignment: CDR1 LNHDA and CDR2 SQIVND (reference sequence). In DNA form, the CDR3 reads TGTGCCAGTAAGAAACAGGGCCTTCGAATTAGCACAGATACGCAGTATTTT. It codes for CASKKQGLRISTDTQYF.

This clonotype was seen more than once but under ten times. The CDR3 protein is CASSPLAGIYEQYF. DNA of the CDR3: TGTGCCAGCAGTCCTCTAGCGGGAATCTACGAGCAGTACTTC. The chain employs TRBV12-3 or TRBV12-4 and TRBJ2-7, with 9 bases lining up with TRBD2. J was trimmed by 3 bases and V by 5 bases; bases with no gene match: 5. The length of the CDR3 is 14 residues.

This clonotype was counted once. V usage is TRBV14 and J usage is TRBJ2-1; D possibly matches TRBD1 or TRBD2 (5 bases each). V was pared by 1 base and J by 5 bases, with 15 bases between. Looked up from germline, CDR1 is SGHDN and CDR2 is FVKESK. This CDR3 spans 16 amino acids. The chain's CDR3 is CASSQVGAWGHNEQFF. The CDR3 DNA reads TGTGCCAGCAGCCAAGTGGGAGCCTGGGGACACAATGAGCAGTTCTTC.

The chain combines TRBV5-6 with TRBJ1-2; D gene ambiguous. V was pared by 4 bases and J by 8 bases, with 15 bases between. Looked up from germline, CDR1 is SGHDT and CDR2 is YYEEEE. This CDR3 contains 13 residues. CDR3 coding DNA: TGTGCCAGCAGCCCGGACTCCGGAGTCGGCTACACCTTC. The encoded protein is CASSPDSGVGYTF.

The rearrangement joins TRBV13 to TRBJ1-1; 7 bases fit TRBD1. The CDR3 runs 16 residues. The V segment lost 3 bases and the J segment 6 bases; nucleotides outside the gene matches: 13. The germline V gene has CDR1 PRHDT and CDR2 FYEKMQ (reference sequence). In DNA, the CDR3 is TGTGCCAGCAGCTTCGGCAGGGGGACTACCGTGGCTGAAGCTTTCTTT. Its protein is CASSFGRGTTVAEAFF.

This clonotype was observed a handful of times. The rearrangement links TRBV28 to TRBJ1-5, with a tentative D call TRBD1 (5 bases). CDR1 is MDHEN and CDR2 is SYDVKM in the germline V gene. CDR3 length equals 19 residues. V was shortened by 7 bases and J by 4 bases, with 29 bases between the two germline ends. The CDR3 region has the DNA TGTGCCAGCACCCCCCCCCCGGGCAGGGAGGGGCATGGGAATCAGCCCCAGCATTTT. Encoded protein: CASTPPPGREGHGNQPQHF.

This clonotype was recorded at least ten times. The chain links TRBV28 to TRBJ2-7; D uncertain. CDR3 length: 13 amino acids. V shed 3 bases and J shed 5 bases, with 11 bases lying between them. The V gene's germline CDR1 is MDHEN and CDR2 SYDVKM. The CDR3 sequence is CASSFTIQDEQYV. CDR3 coding DNA: TGTGCCAGCAGTTTTACTATCCAGGACGAGCAGTACGTC.

This clonotype has more than one count but fewer than ten. This chain joins TRBV14 and TRBJ2-1; D possibly corresponds to TRBD2 (7 bases). The CDR3 totals 20 residues. V shed 0 bases and J shed 3 bases, with 24 bases lying between them. Germline assignment: CDR1 SGHDN and CDR2 FVKESK. This CDR3 is CASSQDGEVRWGGFYNEQFF. The CDR3 region has the DNA TGTGCCAGCAGCCAAGATGGAGAGGTCCGTTGGGGGGGCTTCTACAATGAGCAGTTCTTC.

V usage is TRBV25-1 and J usage is TRBJ2-4; no firm D call. This CDR3 is 12 amino acids long. The germline V and J ends were trimmed by 4 bases and 3 bases, with 4 bases remaining between them. Germline values: CDR1 MGHDK, CDR2 SYGVNS. In DNA form, the CDR3 reads TGTGCCAGCAGTGGACTCAAAAACATTCAGTACTTC. As protein: CASSGLKNIQYF.

This clonotype was detected only a few times. CDR3 sequence (DNA): TGCAGTGCTCAACGGGACCGGGACAGGGAATACGAGCAGTACTTC. Its translation is CSAQRDRDREYEQYF. The rearrangement links TRBV20-1 to TRBJ2-7, with 9 bases that match TRBD1. The CDR3 totals 15 residues. V was pared by 5 bases and J by 4 bases, with 12 bases of the junction left unmatched. Germline V lookup: CDR1 DFQATT, CDR2 SNEGSKA (reference sequence).

In its sample, this clonotype was seen many times. The rearrangement uses TRBV28 and TRBJ2-7, with unresolved D. V was cut by 4 bases and J by 0 bases, with 7 bases left in between. Germline V gives CDR1 MDHEN, CDR2 SYDVKM. The CDR3 length is 13 residues. The CDR3 coding sequence is TGTGCCAGCAGTTCGGCCAGCTCCTACGAGCAGTACGTC. The encoded protein is CASSSASSYEQYV.

This clonotype was seen only a few times. The chain uses TRBV6-2 or TRBV6-3 and TRBJ2-7; tentatively, D is TRBD1 or TRBD2 (5 bases each). The CDR3 consists of 15 residues. V was pared by 2 bases and J by 1 base, with 12 bases between. The germline V gene encodes CDR1 MNHEY and CDR2 SVGEGT. This chain's CDR3 is CASSYGDPASYEQYF. The CDR3 coding sequence is TGTGCCAGCAGTTACGGGGACCCAGCATCCTACGAGCAGTACTTC.

In its sample, this clonotype was seen a few times. The J gene is TRBJ2-1, the V gene TRBV28, with D uncertain. CDR3 size: 13 residues. The germline gives CDR1 MDHEN, CDR2 SYDVKM. The V end was cut by 3 bases, the J end by 9 bases, with 12 bases between. The chain's CDR3 is CASSLISQGEQFF. The DNA of the CDR3 is TGTGCCAGCAGTTTGATCTCACAAGGTGAGCAGTTCTTC.

This clonotype was detected ten times or more. This CDR3 is CASSLAAGTGFNEQFF. In DNA, the CDR3 is TGTGCCAGCAGCTTAGCGGCCGGGACAGGGTTCAATGAGCAGTTCTTC. The chain has TRBV7-6 and TRBJ2-1; 9 positions match TRBD1. This CDR3 contains 16 residues. CDR1 is SGHVS and CDR2 is FNYEAQ in the germline V gene. Trimming took 0 bases from V and 6 from J; bases not matched to a gene: 6.

This clonotype was seen ten or more times. This chain connects TRBV6-5 to TRBJ1-1; D gene unclear. The CDR3 is 15 amino acids. Germline assignment: CDR1 MNHEY and CDR2 SVGAGI. The V and J ends lost 0 bases and 4 bases respectively, with 12 bases between them. The CDR3, as DNA: TGTGCCAGCAGTTACTCTGCGTTACACCTCACTGAAGCTTTCTTT. It is translated as CASSYSALHLTEAFF.

This clonotype was detected many times. This chain joins TRBV7-8 and TRBJ2-3; no clear D. V lost 3 bases and J 6 bases, leaving 7 bases between the germline ends. CDR1 is SGHVS, CDR2 FQNEAQ, per germline. This CDR3 region has 12 residues. The CDR3 region is CASSFPWDTQYF. CDR3 DNA: TGTGCCAGCAGCTTCCCATGGGATACGCAGTATTTT. Complete variable domain (other parts from reference TRBV7-8 and TRBJ2-3): GAGVSQSPRYKVAKRGQDVALRCDPISGHVSLFWYQQALGQGPEFLTYFQNEAQLDKSGLPSDRFFAERPEGSVSTLKIQRTQQEDSAVYLCASSFPWDTQYFGPGTRLTVL.

This chain joins TRBV12-3 or TRBV12-4 and TRBJ1-4; D is ambiguous. The germline V and J ends were trimmed by 3 bases and 4 bases, with 9 bases remaining between them. The CDR3 length is 14 residues. CDR3 sequence: CASSFGQINEKLFF. For the CDR3, the DNA is TGTGCCAGCAGTTTTGGGCAGATTAATGAAAAACTGTTTTTT.

DNA of the CDR3: TGTGCCAGCAATCCGTGGGGACGCGCAGATACGCAGTATTTT. This gives the protein CASNPWGRADTQYF. The chain couples TRBV2 to TRBJ2-3; tentatively, D is TRBD1 or TRBD2 (5 bases each). Germline CDR1 and CDR2: SNHLY and FYNNEI. This CDR3 region has 14 residues. Trimming left V 7 bases short and J 4 bases short, with 15 bases between. Together with reference TRBV2 and TRBJ2-3, the CDR3 gives the full variable domain: EPEVTQTPSHQVTQMGQEVILRCVPISNHLYFYWYRQILGQKVEFLVSFYNNEISEKSEIFDDQFSVERPDGSNFTLKIRSTKLEDSAMYFCASNPWGRADTQYFGPGTRLTVL.

This clonotype was seen many times. The chain uses TRBV6-6 and TRBJ2-7; TRBD1 matches at 7 bases. Trimming at V came to 2 bases and at J to 2 bases, leaving 6 bases not matched to a gene. The CDR3 consists of 15 residues. Germline CDR1 and CDR2: MNHNY and SVGAGI (reference sequence). CDR3 in amino acids: CASSYTKGGPYEQYV. CDR3 coding DNA: TGTGCCAGCAGTTACACGAAAGGGGGCCCCTACGAGCAGTACGTC.

This clonotype was seen a few times. This chain connects TRBV6-1 to TRBJ1-4; D is uncertain. Per the germline V gene, CDR1 is MNHNS and CDR2 is SASEGT. The CDR3 has 12 residues. With 7 bases removed from V and 8 bases from J, the gap between germline ends came to 11 bases. The CDR3 nucleotides are TGTGCCAGCACGGCAGGTTGGGAAAAACTGTTTTTT. As protein: CASTAGWEKLFF.

There are a few counts of this clonotype. The chain couples TRBV28 to TRBJ2-6, with D perhaps matching TRBD1 (6 bases). CDR1 MDHEN and CDR2 SYDVKM come from the germline V gene. Trimming pared 4 bases from V and 5 bases from J, leaving 24 bases between. The CDR3 is 19 amino acids. The CDR3 DNA follows: TGTGCCAGCAGTTCCCATAGCCAACTAACAGGGAAATGGGCCAACGTCCTGACTTTC. Translated: CASSSHSQLTGKWANVLTF.

This chain joins TRBV7-2 and TRBJ2-5, with 10 bases fitting TRBD2. Trimming at V came to 1 base and at J to 5 bases, leaving 4 bases not matched to a gene. This CDR3 has 15 amino acids. Germline-derived CDR1 and CDR2 are SGHTA and FQGNSA. The CDR3 is CASSLGAGGPETQYF. The CDR3 DNA reads as TGTGCCAGCAGCTTAGGAGCGGGGGGGCCCGAGACCCAGTACTTC. The variable domain in full, completed from reference TRBV7-2 and TRBJ2-5, reads GAGVSQSPSNKVTEKGKDVELRCDPISGHTALYWYRQSLGQGLEFLIYFQGNSAPDKSGLPSDRFSAERTGGSVSTLTIQRTQQEDSAVYLCASSLGAGGPETQYFGPGTRLLVL.

A word on this clonotype: A much larger clone differs from this one at a single base, so this may be a read error. The V call is TRBV6-1, the J call TRBJ1-1, with no clear D. The CDR3 spans 15 residues. Germline loops: CDR1 MNHNS, CDR2 SASEGT. The CDR3 loop is CASSEVGVRNTEASF. CDR3 sequence (DNA): TGTGCCAGCAGTGAAGTTGGGGTAAGGAACACTGAAGCTTCCTTT.

This clonotype occurred a few times. The V gene is TRBV12-3 or TRBV12-4, the J gene TRBJ2-2, with 11 bases matching TRBD2. The CDR3 spans 15 residues. Germline trimming cut 3 bases from V and 7 bases from J; bases unmatched to any gene: 4. The CDR3 region is CASSFLTSGGGELFF. CDR3 coding DNA: TGTGCCAGCAGTTTCCTTACTAGCGGGGGCGGGGAGCTGTTTTTT.

This chain connects TRBV13 to TRBJ2-5, with D possibly being TRBD2 (5 bases). CDR3 length equals 13 residues. Germline CDR1 is PRHDT and CDR2 is FYEKMQ (reference sequence). Trimming took 5 bases from V and 3 from J, leaving 10 bases between them. The CDR3 bases are TGTGCCAGCAGCGCTAGCAAGGAAGAGACCCAGTACTTC. It is translated as CASSASKEETQYF. Combining the CDR3 with reference TRBV13 and TRBJ2-5 gives the whole variable domain AAGVIQSPRHLIKEKRETATLKCYPIPRHDTVYWYQQGPGQDPQFLISFYEKMQSDKGSIPDRFSAQQFSDYHSELNMSSLELGDSALYFCASSASKEETQYFGPGTRLLVL.

Details on this clonotype: A much larger clonotype is one base distant, so this may be a read error. The J gene is TRBJ2-2, the V gene TRBV7-6, with 7 bases identical to TRBD1. Germline assignment: CDR1 SGHVS and CDR2 FNYEAQ. The CDR3 is made up of 15 amino acids. DNA for the CDR3: TGTGCTAGCAGCCGGGGACAGCATAACACCGGGGAGCTGTATTTT. Translating gives CASSRGQHNTGELYF.